Below, 2 T cell receptor beta chains from the same sample are listed, as sequenced in a study of blood T cell repertoires in COVID-19. This table comes from immunoSEQ multiplex PCR, and its TCRdb copy is limited to in-frame clones, with some not included. This sample yields hundreds of thousands of clones, of which around 87% are seen a single time; 1% to 1.5% belongs to the top ten. Specimen: peripheral blood. All receptors come from a man between 65 and 85 years old with acute or convalescent COVID-19.

This clone appeared a few times. V and J are TRBV2 and TRBJ2-5; 7 nucleotides match TRBD2. Germline loops: CDR1 SNHLY, CDR2 FYNNEI. V shed 6 bases and J 5 bases; nucleotides not matched to a gene: 21. The CDR3 loop spans 18 amino acids. CDR3 loop: CASRLGDSGLGAGETQYF. In DNA form, the CDR3 reads TGTGCCAGCAGACTAGGGGATAGCGGGTTGGGAGCGGGGGAGACCCAGTACTTC. The complete variable domain, with remaining parts taken from reference TRBV2 and TRBJ2-5, reads EPEVTQTPSHQVTQMGQEVILRCVPISNHLYFYWYRQILGQKVEFLVSFYNNEISEKSEIFDDQFSVERPDGSNFTLKIRSTKLEDSAMYFCASRLGDSGLGAGETQYFGPGTRLLVL.

There are a few counts of this clone. V usage is TRBV5-1 and J usage is TRBJ1-5; 8 bases map to TRBD1. J was trimmed by 0 bases and V by 2 bases; bases with no gene match: 4. This CDR3 has 16 residues. The germline CDR1 and CDR2 sequences are SGHRS and YFSETQ. CDR3 in amino acids: CASSFQTGDSNQPQHF. As DNA, the CDR3 is TGCGCCAGCAGCTTTCAGACAGGGGATAGCAATCAGCCCCAGCATTTT.